The 27 T cell receptor beta chains below were found in one sample sequenced in a study of T cells after yellow fever vaccination. TCRdb analysed the 5' RACE reads with MiXCR anew, one entry per CDR3 protein. The sample carries around 310,000 distinct CDR3 sequences, roughly 8.7% recorded once. The material sequenced was PBMCs, taken on the day of the first yellow fever vaccination. These TCRs come from a young man who received the YFV17D yellow fever vaccine.

Concerning this clonotype: One junction end does not reproduce the germline sequence, and a read error may be involved. This rearrangement joins TRBV7-9 to TRBJ1-2; TRBD1 is a possible D gene (5 bases). Germline V gene lookup returns CDR1 SEHNR and CDR2 FQNEAQ (reference sequence). This CDR3 has 8 amino acids. CDR3 DNA: TGTGCCAGCAGCCTTGAGGGGTTC. Translation: CASSLEGF.

This clonotype was counted only a few times. V usage is TRBV20-1 and J usage is TRBJ1-6; TRBD1 aligns across 8 bases. The CDR3 consists of 15 residues. Germline V lookup: CDR1 DFQATT, CDR2 SNEGSKA (reference sequence). Losses at the gene ends were 7 bases for V and 13 bases for J; bases not matched to a gene: 18. The CDR3 sequence: CSVTALDRVVGPLHF. DNA of the CDR3: TGCAGTGTTACCGCCCTGGACAGGGTCGTCGGGCCCCTCCACTTT.

This clonotype was counted only a few times. J is TRBJ2-3 and V is TRBV19; possibly TRBD1 for D (5 bases). There are 16 residues in the CDR3. With 6 bases removed from V and 0 bases from J, the gap between germline ends came to 16 bases. The germline V gene encodes CDR1 LNHDA and CDR2 SQIVND (reference sequence). CDR3 sequence (DNA): TGTGCCAGTAGAAGGGGCCGACTCCAGAGCACAGATACGCAGTATTTT. Protein sequence: CASRRGRLQSTDTQYF.

The rearrangement links TRBV7-9 to TRBJ2-5; 8 bases match TRBD1. The trim removed 4 bases at V and 3 bases at J, leaving 13 bases unmatched. The CDR3 covers 17 residues. Looked up from germline, CDR1 is SEHNR and CDR2 is FQNEAQ (reference sequence). The CDR3 nucleotides read TGTGCCAGCAGCTCGAGGGGGACAGGAGGCTCCGAAGAGACCCAGTACTTC. This sequence encodes CASSSRGTGGSEETQYF.

This clonotype showed up many times. V and J are TRBV4-2 and TRBJ2-5, with D maybe TRBD1 (6 bases). There are 15 residues in the CDR3. Trimming took off 1 base at V and 4 bases at J, with 13 bases between the two ends. Germline CDR1 is LGHNA and CDR2 is YNFKEQ. The CDR3 sequence is CASSQGQAKGETQYF. Here the CDR3 DNA reads TGTGCCAGCAGCCAAGGACAGGCCAAGGGAGAGACCCAGTACTTC.

This chain joins TRBV7-9 and TRBJ1-3, with 7 bases fitting TRBD1. V was clipped by 3 bases and J by 2 bases; unmatched bases: 10. The CDR3 length is 17 residues. Germline CDR1 is SEHNR and CDR2 is FQNEAQ (reference sequence). The CDR3 loop is CASSFSPYRGPGNTIYF. CDR3 sequence (DNA): TGTGCCAGCAGCTTTAGCCCCTATAGGGGGCCTGGAAACACCATATATTTT.

As DNA, the CDR3 is TGCGCCAGCAGTCAACAGCAGGGCCATGCAGAGACCCAGTACTTC. Translating it yields CASSQQQGHAETQYF. This rearrangement joins TRBV23-1 to TRBJ2-5, with D tentatively TRBD1 (5 bases). TRBV23-1 is flagged as an ORF with uncertain function. V was shortened by 2 bases and J by 4 bases, with 14 bases between the two germline ends. The CDR3 length is 15 residues.

The CDR3 nucleotides are TGTGCCAGTAAAGAATATAGCAATCAGCCCCAGCATTTT. Its protein is CASKEYSNQPQHF. V and J are TRBV19 and TRBJ1-5, with D unclear. The CDR3 has 13 residues. The V and J ends lost 7 bases and 0 bases respectively, with 7 bases between them. Looked up from germline, CDR1 is LNHDA and CDR2 is SQIVND (reference sequence). The variable domain in full, completed from reference TRBV19 and TRBJ1-5, reads DGGITQSPKYLFRKEGQNVTLSCEQNLNHDAMYWYRQDPGQGLRLIYYSQIVNDFQKGDIAEGYSVSREKKESFPLTVTSAQKNPTAFYLCASKEYSNQPQHFGDGTRLSIL.

There are a few counts of this clonotype. This sequence joins TRBV4-3 and TRBJ2-6, with D perhaps matching TRBD2 (5 bases). The germline V gene encodes CDR1 LGHNA and CDR2 YSLEER. The CDR3 has 16 amino acids. With 1 base removed from V and 2 bases from J, the gap between germline ends came to 9 bases. In nucleotides, the CDR3 is TGCGCCAGCAGCCAAGCTCGGGGAGCTGGGGCCAACGTCCTGACTTTC. Encoded protein: CASSQARGAGANVLTF.

The chain carries TRBV27 and TRBJ1-6; D is ambiguous. Germline CDR1 is MNHEY and CDR2 is SMNVEV (reference sequence). V lost 7 bases and J lost 9, with 13 bases in between. CDR3 length: 13 amino acids. The CDR3 DNA reads as TGTGCCAGCACCCGGTCACTTTTTTCACCCCTCCACTTT. This codes for CASTRSLFSPLHF.

The chain recombines TRBV6-5 with TRBJ2-7; possible D gene TRBD1, 6 bases. Germline CDR1 reads MNHEY; CDR2 reads SVGAGI. The CDR3 runs to 12 residues. V was cut by 5 bases and J by 4 bases, with 9 bases left in between. This chain's CDR3 is CASSTGRYEQYF. The CDR3 coding sequence is TGTGCCAGCAGTACAGGGCGATACGAGCAGTACTTC.

The chain recombines TRBV28 with TRBJ2-2; possibly TRBD1 or TRBD2 for D (5 bases each). The CDR3 totals 18 residues. The V and J ends lost 0 bases and 0 bases respectively, with 14 bases between them. Per germline, CDR1 MDHEN and CDR2 SYDVKM. The CDR3 coding sequence is TGTGCCAGCAGTTTATGGGGGGAGACAGCCGCGAACACCGGGGAGCTGTTTTTT. Translating it yields CASSLWGETAANTGELFF.

This clonotype was counted between two and nine times. The J gene is TRBJ2-5, the V gene TRBV20-1, with 8 positions matching TRBD2. V dropped 6 bases and J dropped 3; count of bases not matched to a gene: 9. The CDR3 runs to 14 residues. The germline gives CDR1 DFQATT, CDR2 SNEGSKA (reference sequence). CDR3: CSAPPAGAKETQYF. The DNA of the CDR3 is TGCAGTGCCCCCCCAGCGGGGGCCAAAGAGACCCAGTACTTC.

Ten or more counts support this clonotype. The chain joins TRBV7-2 to TRBJ1-5; 7 bases match TRBD1. Germline CDR1 and CDR2: SGHTA and FQGNSA. The CDR3 consists of 15 residues. The trim removed 5 bases at V and 7 bases at J, leaving 11 bases unmatched. DNA for the CDR3: TGTGCCAGCAGCCCACTGACAGGGAGAGGACAGCCCCAGCATTTT. Translation: CASSPLTGRGQPQHF.

This clonotype occurred a few times. The rearrangement links TRBV12-3 or TRBV12-4 to TRBJ2-7; tentatively, D is TRBD1 (5 bases). The CDR3 length is 13 residues. Trimming cost V 6 bases and J 5 bases, with 14 bases left between them. The CDR3 protein is CASRDAGINEQYF. In DNA, the CDR3 is TGTGCCAGCAGAGATGCAGGGATCAACGAGCAGTACTTC.

This clonotype occurred a few times. The rearrangement joins TRBV12-2 to TRBJ2-7; TRBD1, the table's D call, was not compared with the DNA. TRBV12-2 is a pseudogene locus. CDR3 size: 17 residues. Here the CDR3 reads CASRPRRGTGTPYEQYV. In DNA form, the CDR3 reads TGTGCAAGTCGCCCCCGCCGCGGGACAGGAACCCCCTACGAGCAGTACGTC.

This clonotype occurred many times. The V call is TRBV28, the J call TRBJ2-7; D might be TRBD1 (6 bases). This CDR3 region has 12 residues. From germline, CDR1 is MDHEN and CDR2 SYDVKM. This CDR3 reads CVSGVSSYEQYV. The DNA for the CDR3 is TGTGTCTCAGGGGTTTCATCCTACGAGCAGTACGTC.

This chain joins TRBV7-9 and TRBJ1-1; D possibly corresponds to TRBD1 (5 bases). V lost 2 bases and J lost 2, with 9 bases in between. CDR3 length equals 14 residues. Germline V gene data show CDR1 as SEHNR and CDR2 as FQNEAQ (reference sequence). For the CDR3, the DNA is TGTGCCAGCAGCTTAATAAGGGACAACACTGAAGCTTTCTTT. Its translation is CASSLIRDNTEAFF.

The chain uses TRBV7-2 and TRBJ2-2; TRBD2 agrees at 9 bases. Germline V CDR1 and CDR2: SGHTA, FQGNSA. This CDR3 comprises 16 residues. V gave up 2 bases and J gave up 6 bases; unmatched junction bases: 7. The chain's CDR3 is CASSLLAGGQSGELFF. The CDR3 region has the DNA TGTGCCAGCAGCTTACTGGCGGGGGGGCAATCCGGGGAGCTGTTTTTT.

The rearrangement uses TRBV12-3 or TRBV12-4 and TRBJ2-2, with TRBD2 as a possible D gene (5 bases). V gave up 4 bases and J gave up 7 bases, with 16 bases separating them. The CDR3 runs 15 residues. This chain's CDR3 is CASSWSLGIGGELFF. CDR3 DNA: TGTGCCAGCAGTTGGAGTCTCGGGATCGGCGGGGAGCTGTTTTTT.

The chain carries TRBV6-2 or TRBV6-3 and TRBJ1-1; possibly TRBD1 for D (5 bases). This CDR3 contains 13 residues. CDR1 is MNHEY, CDR2 SVGEGT, per germline. Trimming cost V 3 bases and J 8 bases, with 13 bases left between them. Here the CDR3 reads CASSYGGTGEAFF. The CDR3 DNA reads as TGTGCCAGCAGTTATGGGGGAACGGGAGAAGCTTTCTTT.

Only a few counts were recorded for this clonotype. The chain is built from TRBV11-2 and TRBJ2-1; a possible D gene is TRBD2 (6 bases). V dropped 2 bases and J dropped 15 bases, with 20 bases sitting between them. This CDR3 is 14 amino acids long. Germline CDR1 SGHAT, CDR2 FQNNGV. The CDR3 sequence: CASSLIDRGTQRFF. The CDR3 DNA reads as TGTGCCAGCAGCTTAATTGACCGGGGGACTCAGCGGTTCTTC.

This rearrangement joins TRBV28 to TRBJ2-7; TRBD2 matches at 8 bases. CDR3 length: 13 residues. Losses at the gene ends were 6 bases for V and 6 bases for J; bases not matched to a gene: 7. CDR1 is MDHEN and CDR2 is SYDVKM in the germline V gene. The CDR3 DNA follows: TGTGCCAGCAGCGGCGGGGGGCTCAGCGAGCAGTACGTC. It specifies CASSGGGLSEQYV.

The genes are TRBV4-2 and TRBJ2-7, with TRBD1 matching over 9 bases. Germline V gene sequence: CDR1 LGHNA, CDR2 YNFKEQ. Trimming took 7 bases from V and 4 from J; bases not matched to a gene: 14. This CDR3 has 16 amino acids. The CDR3 is CASTPTPGQGYYEQYF. DNA of the CDR3: TGTGCCAGCACGCCCACTCCGGGACAGGGTTATTACGAGCAGTACTTC.

The chain joins TRBV6-1 to TRBJ2-5, with D perhaps being TRBD1 or TRBD2 (5 bases each). In germline, CDR1 is MNHNS, CDR2 SASEGT. The CDR3 loop spans 15 amino acids. Trimming removed 7 bases at V and 5 bases at J, with 20 bases between. The CDR3 sequence is CASTPDWGSRETQYF. The CDR3 DNA reads as TGTGCCAGCACCCCAGACTGGGGGTCCCGGGAGACCCAGTACTTC.

This clonotype has just a few counts. This rearrangement joins TRBV5-1 to TRBJ2-3; D perhaps matches TRBD2 (7 bases). The CDR3 is 13 amino acids. Trimming removed 5 bases from V and 5 bases from J, with 12 bases in between. Germline CDR1 is SGHRS and CDR2 is YFSETQ. The CDR3 DNA follows: TGCGCCAGCAGACAGGGAGGGGAAGATACGCAGTATTTT. This sequence encodes CASRQGGEDTQYF.

This clonotype was picked up a small number of times. The chain uses TRBV11-2 and TRBJ2-4, with TRBD1 matching over 8 bases. The trim removed 2 bases at V and 0 bases at J, leaving 15 bases unmatched. The CDR3 extends over 20 amino acids. Germline lookup yields CDR1 SGHAT and CDR2 FQNNGV. The CDR3 reads CASSLRARDRNYLAKNIQYF. The CDR3 DNA reads TGTGCCAGCAGCTTAAGGGCCAGGGACAGGAACTATTTAGCCAAAAACATTCAGTACTTC.